Listed here is a single T cell receptor (beta chain). Its recognized antigen is unknown. The record has no base qualities; no much larger clone is one base away. The source of the sample is a study of blood T cell repertoires in COVID-19 (dated by TCRdb to 2020 to 2022). A note on the overall study: Samples covering the acute and convalescent phases of COVID-19 were provided by collaborators in the United States, Italy and Spain. The material from the prospective study consisted of cDNA or gDNA derived from T cells, B-cell-depleted T cells, or PBMCs. Subjects who had been exposed to COVID-19, were actively infected with it, or had recovered from it provided the deeply sampled blood TCRbeta repertoires that made up the dataset. The repertoires were made available in a free public database intended to serve as a resource for research on the immune response to SARS-CoV-2. The samples were drawn from two sources: the first 160 participants of the ongoing ImmuneRACE study, and about 1,300 subjects contributed by 6 global collaborators. A de-identified subject ID, COVID-19 status, age in years and sex were almost always included in the sample metadata. Where available, HLA class I and class II types were obtained from metadata supplied by the sample provider rather than from assay-based typing. What the authors observed across the whole study: How much clinical and demographic metadata was included differed by source and by participant, and the metadata was provided uncurated.

TCRbeta CDR3 regions were amplified from genomic DNA by means of the immunoSEQ Assay, a bias-controlled multiplex PCR. The paper's data handling went like this. Nucleated cell counts per sample were estimated from amplification of reference gene primers within the assay. Sequence reads were collapsed and filtered to measure the absolute abundance of every unique TCRbeta CDR3 rearrangement. Productive Simpson clonality was computed per sample as the square root of Simpson's diversity index over productive rearrangements. Here the immuneACCESS table is served through TCRdb, limited to in-frame sequences with V and J called. Missing clones are a known gap in these copies; in checked studies unresolved V genes cover under half, and the rest lacks a known reason. Clone size and the V and J calls come from that table; the DNA yielded D and trimming. Counted in this sample were around 18,000 clones; 85% to 90% of them appeared once. Jointly, the top ten make up approximately 13% of the sample.

V trim: 0 bases; J trim: 3 bases; unmatched bases: 16. The CDR3, cysteine through phenylalanine, is 20 amino acids long. The only DNA kept is the CDR3, 60 bases in frame from the first base. Based on the germline V gene, the CDR1 and CDR2 sequences are MGHRA and YSYEKL. Each collaborating institution followed its own protocols to collect whole blood in K2EDTA tubes. For TCRbeta analysis, collaborator samples were shipped as frozen whole blood, as isolated PBMCs, or as DNA extracted from either sample type. This receptor chain uses TRBV4-1 and TRBJ2-3, with TRBD2 identical over 9 junction bases. The sequenced sample consisted of peripheral blood. This clonotype originated in a man between 60 and 75 years old with active COVID-19. The CDR3 amino acid sequence is: CASSQDGRSAAGGPTDTQYF. In nucleotides, the sequence is TGCGCCAGCAGCCAAGATGGGAGGAGTGCGGCGGGGGGGCCGACAGATACGCAGTATTTT.